The entry below describes one T cell receptor (beta chain). This clonotype was observed a handful of times. Its antigen has not been determined. Base qualities are not at hand, and no much larger clone is one base apart. The sample originates from a study of regulatory T cells in long-lasting Graves disease (dated by TCRdb to 2020 to 2022). Study-level background: Persistent Graves' disease was defined as persistently positive TSH receptor autoantibodies together with antithyroid drug treatment for over 5 years. The study took place in China and was registered as a clinical trial. A total of some 35 samples underwent TCR sequencing, from about 13 patients with persistent Graves' disease and 20 or so patients with newly diagnosed Graves' disease. Persistent Graves' disease patients in the clinical cohort had taken antithyroid drugs for roughly ten years on average. Persistent Graves' disease patients were compared with newly diagnosed Graves' disease patients by peripheral blood TCR sequencing and RNA sequencing.

Library construction relied on multiplex PCR. This sample was sequenced with an Illumina HiSeq 4000. iRepertoire HTBI primers and Arm-PCR amplification of CDR3 regions were used to construct TCR beta libraries. PCR products were gel purified before sequencing. The authors' analysis ran thus. A total of under 80 TRBV and 14 TRBJ segments were identified across samples and were used for gene usage analysis of CDR3 amino acid clonotypes. COPE and FqMerger were used to merge the filtered high-quality paired reads into contigs. BLAST was used to align contigs to IMGT TRBV, TRBD and TRBJ reference genes, with CDR3 defined following IMGT. Any clonotype with a frequency above 0.1% was counted as a highly expanded clone. Repertoire diversity was measured by Shannon entropy, and V-J evenness by the Gini coefficient. A clonotype was considered public if more than one individual shared it. TCRdb reworked the public reads: Q25 trimming with fastp, MiXCR clone assembly, productive beta chains retained. Entries that share a CDR3 protein sequence are merged under the most common genes and DNA. Clone size and V and J calls follow TCRdb, not the original study. Here the sample has 450,000 or so distinct CDR3 sequences; approximately 23% occur a single time. The top ten hold roughly 13% of the sample.

On the study overall, not on this receptor specifically: Sequencing and analysis were limited to the TCR beta chain. Because the primary lesion, thyroid tissue, could not be accessed, the study looked at peripheral blood alone. More public clonotypes were shared among persistent patients (around 3,000) than among newly diagnosed patients (966). Compared with newly diagnosed patients, patients with persistent Graves' disease had lower TCR Shannon entropy and fewer highly expanded clones, which suggests clonal expansion. Persistent disease showed preferential use of TRBV28, TRBJ1-2 and TRBJ2-5, whereas newly diagnosed disease favored TRBV20-1 and TRBJ2-1. The authors acknowledged the small sample size as a limitation that may reduce accuracy.

Trimming takes 5 bases from V and 1 base from J, and the germline ends sit 15 bases apart. Taken from cysteine to phenylalanine, the CDR3 has 15 residues. Left in the record is the CDR3 DNA by itself, 45 bases read in frame from the first base. CDR1 DFQATT and CDR2 SNEGSKA were looked up in the germline V gene (reference sequence). This specimen's time point label, per the study, means: persistent/refractory GD, antithyroid drugs over 5 years with positive TRAb. RNA was extracted from PBMCs in TRIzol for both TCR sequencing and RNA sequencing. The diagnosis of Graves' disease was made according to American Thyroid Association guidelines. Patients were recruited from an endocrinology department in Xi'an, China. From each patient, roughly 9 milliliters of peripheral blood was collected into an EDTA anticoagulant tube. PBMCs were isolated by Ficoll Paque Plus density gradient separation without further T cell sorting. An Agilent 2100 Bioanalyzer and agarose gel were used to check RNA quality, and a NanoDrop 2000 was used to measure RNA concentration.

Material: peripheral blood mononuclear cells (PBMCs), obtained when the disease was refractory, from a patient treated with antithyroid drugs. The rearranged chain carries TRBV20-1 and TRBJ1-5; no D gene is confidently identified. The clonotype comes from a female donor with Graves disease. The CDR3 region: CSAPVPGESNQPQHF. The DNA sequence is as follows: TGCAGTGCTCCCGTCCCGGGTGAGAGCAATCAGCCCCAGCATTTT.